Listed below are T cell receptor beta chains from one sample, sequenced in a study of T cell responses to AZD1222 COVID-19 vaccine. The protocol was immunoSEQ multiplex PCR, while the TCRdb copy is restricted to in-frame clones and leaves out a portion. The top ten clones hold about 1.5% of a sample with around 100,000 clones, about nine tenths of them seen once. The starting material was peripheral blood, obtained on day 0 of AZD1222 vaccination. Receptor source: an adult in good health. Each CDR3 is given with its conserved first and last residue. A D gene is named only where the DNA matches it firmly. Clone size is given for some rows only: seen once, a few or many times, or a class if the clone is expanded.

D gene	J gene	clone size	V gene	CDR3 protein
.	TRBJ2-7	.	TRBV29-1	CSVERSYEQYF
TRBD1	TRBJ1-6	.	TRBV4-1	CASSRGQDNSPLHF
TRBD1	TRBJ2-7	.	TRBV19	CASSDGQGVSYEQYF
.	TRBJ1-2	.	TRBV18	CASSPNEGTWYGYTF
TRBD1	TRBJ2-3	.	TRBV10-3	CAISRQGAIDTQYF
TRBD1	TRBJ2-1	.	TRBV27	CASRLWTGLDNEQFF
.	TRBJ2-7	.	TRBV5-1	CASSLVPDDYEQYF
TRBD1	TRBJ2-1	.	TRBV11-3	CASSLLGQGVNEQFF
.	TRBJ1-6	.	TRBV7-2	CASSLVTTSPLHF
.	TRBJ1-3	.	TRBV19	CASSIRPASGNTIYF
TRBD2	TRBJ2-3	.	TRBV7-3	CASKRRAGVDDTQYF
TRBD2	TRBJ2-3	.	TRBV30	CAWSVAGAGDTQYF
TRBD2	TRBJ2-1	once	TRBV19	CASSRLGGLAGVFRGSDEQFF
.	TRBJ2-2	.	TRBV6-1	CASSDTDTGELFF
.	TRBJ2-2	.	TRBV28	CASSIPTERGAGELFF
TRBD1	TRBJ1-5	few	TRBV18	CASSPPGQGNQPQHF
.	TRBJ1-2	.	TRBV15	CATSRSPAPDYGYTF
TRBD2	TRBJ2-3	.	TRBV29-1	CSVESRLAGADTQYF
.	TRBJ2-2	few	TRBV28	CASSLPGQTGELFF
.	TRBJ2-1	.	TRBV21-1	CASSKGAGEGPSHEQFF
TRBD2	TRBJ2-7	.	TRBV10-3	CAISVAGVGYEQYF
TRBD1	TRBJ1-2	once	TRBV28	CASRTTGGAYGYTF
TRBD1	TRBJ1-1	.	TRBV4-1	CASSQASGTGGRGTEAFF